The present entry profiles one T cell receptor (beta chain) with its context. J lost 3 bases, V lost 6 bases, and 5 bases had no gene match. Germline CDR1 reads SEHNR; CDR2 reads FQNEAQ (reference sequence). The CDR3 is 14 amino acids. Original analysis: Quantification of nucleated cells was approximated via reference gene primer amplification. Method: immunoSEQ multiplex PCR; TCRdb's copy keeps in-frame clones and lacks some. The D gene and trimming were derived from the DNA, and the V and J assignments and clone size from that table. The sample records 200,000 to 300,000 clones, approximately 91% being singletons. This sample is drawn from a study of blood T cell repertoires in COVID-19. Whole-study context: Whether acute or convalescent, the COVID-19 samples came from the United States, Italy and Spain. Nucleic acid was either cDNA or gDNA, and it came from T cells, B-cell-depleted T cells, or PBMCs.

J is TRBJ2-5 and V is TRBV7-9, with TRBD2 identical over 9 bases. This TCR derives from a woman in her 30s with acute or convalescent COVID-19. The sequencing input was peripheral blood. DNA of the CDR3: TGTGCCAGCAGTTCCCGACTAGCGGAAGAGACCCAGTACTTC. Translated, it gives CASSSRLAEETQYF.